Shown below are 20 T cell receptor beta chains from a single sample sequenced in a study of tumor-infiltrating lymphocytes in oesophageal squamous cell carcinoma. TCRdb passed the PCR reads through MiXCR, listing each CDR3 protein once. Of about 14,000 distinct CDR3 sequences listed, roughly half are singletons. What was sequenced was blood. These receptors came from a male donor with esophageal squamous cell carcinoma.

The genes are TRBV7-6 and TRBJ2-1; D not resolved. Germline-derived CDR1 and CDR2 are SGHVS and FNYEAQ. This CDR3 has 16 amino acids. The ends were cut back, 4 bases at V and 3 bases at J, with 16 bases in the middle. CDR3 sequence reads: CASSSRLQMGYNEQFF. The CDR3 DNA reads TGTGCCAGCAGCTCACGACTCCAAATGGGCTACAATGAGCAGTTCTTC.

As DNA, the CDR3 is TGTGCCAGCAGCGGGACAGGGCAAGATACGCAGTATTTT. Its translation is CASSGTGQDTQYF. The chain combines TRBV6-1 with TRBJ2-3, with 9 bases aligning to TRBD1. V lost 6 bases, J lost 5 bases, and 3 bases stayed unmatched. CDR1 is MNHNS and CDR2 is SASEGT in the germline V gene. CDR3 length equals 13 residues.

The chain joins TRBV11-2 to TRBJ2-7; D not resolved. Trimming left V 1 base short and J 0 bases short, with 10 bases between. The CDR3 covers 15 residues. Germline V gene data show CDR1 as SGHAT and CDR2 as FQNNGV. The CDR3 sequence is CASSLVLESSYEQYF. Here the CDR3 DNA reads TGTGCCAGCAGCTTAGTTTTGGAGAGCTCCTACGAGCAGTACTTC.

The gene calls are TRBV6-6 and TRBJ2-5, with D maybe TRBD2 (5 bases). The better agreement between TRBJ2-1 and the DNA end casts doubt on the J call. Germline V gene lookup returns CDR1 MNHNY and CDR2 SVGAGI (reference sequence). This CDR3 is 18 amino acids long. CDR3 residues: CASSYGLAPLASYNEQFF. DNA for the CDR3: TGTGCCAGCAGTTACGGCCTAGCACCATTAGCGTCCTACAATGAGCAGTTCTTC.

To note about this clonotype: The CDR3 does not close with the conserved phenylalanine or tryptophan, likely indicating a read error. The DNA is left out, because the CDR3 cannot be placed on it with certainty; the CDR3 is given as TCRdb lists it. CDR3 residues: CASSLREGGGTQYFGA. The chain employs TRBV7-2 and TRBJ2-6; the D call of TRBD2 is as the table states it, not checked on the DNA. Germline CDR1 reads SGHTA; CDR2 reads FQGNSA. Inclusive of both ends, the CDR3 amounts to 16 amino acids.

CDR3 loop: CASSLLVYEQYF. The CDR3 DNA follows: TGTGCCAGCAGCCTTCTCGTTTACGAGCAGTACTTC. The chain employs TRBV7-2 and TRBJ2-5; no firm D call. The J call may be mistaken, given a closer DNA end match to TRBJ2-7. The CDR3 length is 12 residues. The germline V gene encodes CDR1 SGHTA and CDR2 FQGNSA.

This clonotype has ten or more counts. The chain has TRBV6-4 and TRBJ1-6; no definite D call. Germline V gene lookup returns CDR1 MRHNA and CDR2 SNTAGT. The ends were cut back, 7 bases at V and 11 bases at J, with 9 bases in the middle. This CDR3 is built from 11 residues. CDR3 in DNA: TGTGCCAGCATTTCTTGGCCACCCCTCCACTTT. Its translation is CASISWPPLHF.

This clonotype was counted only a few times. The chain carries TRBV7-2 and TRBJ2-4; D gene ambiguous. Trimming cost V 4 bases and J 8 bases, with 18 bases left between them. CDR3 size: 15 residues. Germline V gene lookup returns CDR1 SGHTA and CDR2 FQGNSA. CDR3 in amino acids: CASSSLDVSWHIQYF. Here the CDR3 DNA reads TGTGCCAGCAGCTCACTGGACGTAAGTTGGCACATTCAGTACTTC.

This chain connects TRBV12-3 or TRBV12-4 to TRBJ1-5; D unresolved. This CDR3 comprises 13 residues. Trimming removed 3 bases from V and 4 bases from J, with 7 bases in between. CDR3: CASSLGKNQPQHF. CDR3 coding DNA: TGTGCCAGCAGTTTGGGGAAAAATCAGCCCCAGCATTTT.

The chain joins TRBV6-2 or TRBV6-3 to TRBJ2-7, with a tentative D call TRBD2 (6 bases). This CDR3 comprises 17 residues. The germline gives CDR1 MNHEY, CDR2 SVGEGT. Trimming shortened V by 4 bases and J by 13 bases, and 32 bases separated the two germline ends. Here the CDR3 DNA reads TGTGCCAGCAGTTTAAAACCCTTGGAGGGGATGGGCACTGAAGCTTACTTC. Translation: CASSLKPLEGMGTEAYF.

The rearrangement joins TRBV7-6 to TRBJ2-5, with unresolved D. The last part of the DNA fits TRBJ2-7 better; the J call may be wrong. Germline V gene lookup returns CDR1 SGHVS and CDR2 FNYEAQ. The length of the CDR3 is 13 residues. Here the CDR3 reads CASSMISSNEQYF. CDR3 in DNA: TGTGCCAGCAGCATGATCTCCAGTAACGAGCAGTACTTC.

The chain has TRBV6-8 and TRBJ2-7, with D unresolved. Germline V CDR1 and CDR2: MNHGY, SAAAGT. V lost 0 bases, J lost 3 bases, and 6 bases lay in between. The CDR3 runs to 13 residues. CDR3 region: CASSYSLDYEQYF. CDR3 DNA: TGTGCCAGCAGTTACTCTTTGGACTACGAGCAGTACTTC.

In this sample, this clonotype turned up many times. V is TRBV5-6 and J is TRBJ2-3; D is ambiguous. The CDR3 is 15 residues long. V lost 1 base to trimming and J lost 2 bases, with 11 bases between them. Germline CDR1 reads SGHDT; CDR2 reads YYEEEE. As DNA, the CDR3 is TGTGCCAGCAGCTTGCCTAGAAAAACCACAGATACGCAGTATTTT. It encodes CASSLPRKTTDTQYF. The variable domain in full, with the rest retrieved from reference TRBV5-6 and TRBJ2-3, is DAGVTQSPTHLIKTRGQQVTLRCSPKSGHDTVSWYQQALGQGPQFIFQYYEEEERQRGNFPDRFSGHQFPNYSSELNVNALLLGDSALYLCASSLPRKTTDTQYFGPGTRLTVL.

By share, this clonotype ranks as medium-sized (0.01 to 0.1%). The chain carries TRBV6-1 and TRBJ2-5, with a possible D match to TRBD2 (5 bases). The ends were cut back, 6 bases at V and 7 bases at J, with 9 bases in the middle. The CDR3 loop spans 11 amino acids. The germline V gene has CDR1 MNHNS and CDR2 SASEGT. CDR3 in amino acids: CASSEGGTQYF. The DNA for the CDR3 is TGTGCCAGCAGCGAGGGTGGGACCCAGTACTTC.

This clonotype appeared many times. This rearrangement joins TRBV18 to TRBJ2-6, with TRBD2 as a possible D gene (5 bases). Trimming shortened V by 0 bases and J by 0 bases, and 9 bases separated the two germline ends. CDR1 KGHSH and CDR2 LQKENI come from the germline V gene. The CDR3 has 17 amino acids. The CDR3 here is CASSPPKGSSGANVLTF. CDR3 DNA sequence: TGTGCCAGCTCACCACCGAAAGGGAGCTCTGGGGCCAACGTCCTGACTTTC.

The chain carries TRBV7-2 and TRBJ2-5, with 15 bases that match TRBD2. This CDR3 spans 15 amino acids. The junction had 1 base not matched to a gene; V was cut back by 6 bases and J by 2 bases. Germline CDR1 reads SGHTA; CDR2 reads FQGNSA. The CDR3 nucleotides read TGTGCCAGCAGGGGGACTAGCGGGAGGCAAGAGACCCAGTACTTC. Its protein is CASRGTSGRQETQYF.

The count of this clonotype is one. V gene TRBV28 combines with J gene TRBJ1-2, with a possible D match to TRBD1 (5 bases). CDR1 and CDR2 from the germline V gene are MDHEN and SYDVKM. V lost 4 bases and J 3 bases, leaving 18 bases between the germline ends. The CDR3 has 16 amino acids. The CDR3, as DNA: TGTGCCAGCAGTTCCCCCGTAGGACACCCTGACTATGGCTACACCTTC. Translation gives CASSSPVGHPDYGYTF.

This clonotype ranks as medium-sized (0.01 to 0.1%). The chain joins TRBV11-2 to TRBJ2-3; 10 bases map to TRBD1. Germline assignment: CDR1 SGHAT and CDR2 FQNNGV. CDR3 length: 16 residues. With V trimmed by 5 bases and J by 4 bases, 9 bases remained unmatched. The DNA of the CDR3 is TGTGCCAGCAGCCGATCTGGACAGGGGGGAGCAGATACGCAGTATTTT. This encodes CASSRSGQGGADTQYF.

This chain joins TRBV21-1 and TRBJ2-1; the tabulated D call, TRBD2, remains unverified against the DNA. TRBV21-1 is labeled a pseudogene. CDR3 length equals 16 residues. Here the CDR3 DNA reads TGTGCCAGCAGCTTATATAGCGGGAGCTCCTACAATGAGCAGTTCTTC. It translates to CASSLYSGSSYNEQFF.

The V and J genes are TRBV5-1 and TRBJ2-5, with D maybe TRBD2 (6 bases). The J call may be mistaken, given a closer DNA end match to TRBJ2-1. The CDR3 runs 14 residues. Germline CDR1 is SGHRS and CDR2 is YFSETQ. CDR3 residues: CASSPGTYYNEQFF. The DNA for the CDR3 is TGCGCCAGCAGCCCAGGGACTTACTACAATGAGCAGTTCTTC.